The 15 T cell receptor beta chains reported below all come from one sample, sequenced in a study of blood T cell repertoires in COVID-19. Method: immunoSEQ multiplex PCR; TCRdb's copy keeps in-frame clones and lacks some. The sample contains roughly 160,000 clones, 80% to 90% of which appear only once. Sequenced: peripheral blood. The receptors originated from a woman aged 55-70 years who had recovered from COVID-19.

The CDR3: CAWSVGGAQETQYF. The CDR3 bases are TGTGCCTGGAGTGTAGGGGGCGCCCAAGAGACCCAGTACTTC. V gene TRBV30 combines with J gene TRBJ2-5; 7 positions agree with TRBD1. The CDR3 consists of 14 residues. The V segment lost 0 bases and the J segment 1 base; nucleotides outside the gene matches: 2. Germline V CDR1 and CDR2: GTSNPN, SVGIG (reference sequence).

Turning to this clone: This sample also contains other DNA sequences that code for the same CDR3. The chain has TRBV6-4 and TRBJ2-1; no clear D gene. Trimming pared 0 bases from V and 6 bases from J, leaving 9 bases between. CDR3 size: 14 residues. Germline loops: CDR1 MRHNA, CDR2 SNTAGT. The CDR3 region is CASSDSGLSNEQFF. In nucleotides, the CDR3 is TGTGCCAGCAGTGACTCCGGGTTGAGCAATGAGCAGTTCTTC.

This chain connects TRBV7-2 to TRBJ2-1; perhaps TRBD2 as D (5 bases). CDR1 and CDR2 from the germline V gene are SGHTA and FQGNSA. With 5 bases removed from V and 1 base from J, the gap between germline ends came to 15 bases. The CDR3 length is 16 residues. CDR3 in amino acids: CASSQRRDRSYNEQFF. CDR3 nucleotide sequence: TGTGCCAGCAGCCAGCGACGGGATAGGTCCTACAATGAGCAGTTCTTC. The whole variable domain, filled in from reference TRBV7-2 and TRBJ2-1, reads GAGVSQSPSNKVTEKGKDVELRCDPISGHTALYWYRQSLGQGLEFLIYFQGNSAPDKSGLPSDRFSAERTGGSVSTLTIQRTQQEDSAVYLCASSQRRDRSYNEQFFGPGTRLTVL.

This clone showed up just a few times. The V and J genes are TRBV19 and TRBJ2-1; the match to TRBD2 covers 10 bases. V was clipped by 3 bases and J by 5 bases; unmatched bases: 1. CDR1 is LNHDA, CDR2 SQIVND, per germline (reference sequence). The CDR3 covers 14 residues. The CDR3 nucleotides are TGTGCCAGTAGTATCCTAGCGGGGGACAATGAGCAGTTCTTC. This encodes CASSILAGDNEQFF.

The rearrangement links TRBV5-6 to TRBJ2-7; a weak D match, TRBD1 (6 bases). V dropped 0 bases and J dropped 9 bases, with 16 bases sitting between them. Germline CDR1 reads SGHDT; CDR2 reads YYEEEE. This CDR3 region has 14 residues. The chain's CDR3 is CASSLGRQAAGQYF. In DNA, the CDR3 is TGTGCCAGCAGCTTGGGGAGACAGGCGGCGGGGCAGTACTTC.

This clone came up once. The chain employs TRBV28 and TRBJ2-1; 9 nucleotides align to TRBD2. Trimming cost V 3 bases and J 6 bases; bases outside gene matches: 6. This CDR3 region has 15 residues. Germline-derived CDR1 and CDR2 are MDHEN and SYDVKM. The CDR3 region is CASSLSASGANEQFF. The DNA of the CDR3 is TGTGCCAGCAGTTTGAGCGCTAGCGGGGCCAATGAGCAGTTCTTC.

The J gene is TRBJ1-6, the V gene TRBV4-2; D not resolved. Germline V gene data show CDR1 as LGHNA and CDR2 as YNFKEQ. Trimming pared 0 bases from V and 7 bases from J, leaving 10 bases between. CDR3 size: 15 residues. The CDR3 sequence is CASSQDTQSNSPLHF. CDR3 coding DNA: TGTGCCAGCAGCCAAGATACACAGTCAAATTCACCCCTCCACTTT.

The V gene is TRBV19, the J gene TRBJ2-7; 8 bases map to TRBD1. Germline CDR1 LNHDA, CDR2 SQIVND (reference sequence). V gave up 7 bases and J gave up 1 base; unmatched junction bases: 9. This CDR3 region has 15 residues. Written as DNA, the CDR3 is TGTGCCAGTACTCCCCTGACAGGGGATTCCTACGAGCAGTACTTC. This translates into CASTPLTGDSYEQYF.

J is TRBJ1-6 and V is TRBV27; maybe TRBD1 (6 bases). The CDR3 runs to 15 residues. V was trimmed by 5 bases and J by 8 bases, leaving 16 bases between them. Germline lookup yields CDR1 MNHEY and CDR2 SMNVEV (reference sequence). For the CDR3, the DNA is TGTGCCAGCAGTACCCCATGGGGGCAGTATTCACCCCTCCACTTT. Translated, it gives CASSTPWGQYSPLHF.

The V and J genes are TRBV7-9 and TRBJ1-4; D gene ambiguous. The CDR3 contains 15 residues. The V end lost 5 bases, the J end lost 3 bases, and 13 bases lay between the germline ends. The V gene's germline CDR1 is SEHNR and CDR2 FQNEAQ (reference sequence). The CDR3 reads CASSPNGSPNEKLFF. The CDR3 region has the DNA TGTGCCAGCAGCCCAAACGGGAGCCCTAATGAAAAACTGTTTTTT.

V is TRBV9 and J is TRBJ2-2; the match to TRBD1 covers 7 bases. Germline-derived CDR1 and CDR2 are SGDLS and YYNGEE. J was trimmed by 5 bases and V by 3 bases; bases with no gene match: 1. The CDR3 length is 13 residues. CDR3 loop: CASSARGTGELFF. The CDR3 DNA follows: TGTGCCAGCAGCGCCAGGGGGACCGGGGAGCTGTTTTTT.

V gene TRBV24-1 combines with J gene TRBJ1-3; TRBD1 matches at 10 bases. Trimming took 3 bases from V and 2 from J; bases not matched to a gene: 6. CDR3 length: 17 residues. CDR1 is KGHDR, CDR2 SFDVKD, per germline. Written as DNA, the CDR3 is TGTGCCACCAGTGATCCCCCCGGACAGGGGGCTGGAAACACCATATATTTT. This encodes CATSDPPGQGAGNTIYF.

The chain combines TRBV5-5 with TRBJ2-1; TRBD2 matches 11 bases. The CDR3 totals 19 residues. Trimming at V came to 2 bases and at J to 0 bases, leaving 10 bases not matched to a gene. CDR1 and CDR2 from the germline V gene are SGHKS and YYEKEE (reference sequence). CDR3 coding DNA: TGTGCCAGCAGCTTAATCACTAGCGGGGGCCTGAGCTCCTACAATGAGCAGTTCTTC. Translation: CASSLITSGGLSSYNEQFF.

The chain joins TRBV7-2 to TRBJ1-6; 10 bases are shared with TRBD1. V shed 2 bases and J 7 bases; nucleotides not matched to a gene: 5. CDR1 and CDR2 from the germline V gene are SGHTA and FQGNSA. This CDR3 contains 16 residues. CDR3 loop: CASSLPTGGVNSPLHF. The DNA of the CDR3 is TGTGCCAGCAGCTTACCGACAGGGGGCGTAAATTCACCCCTCCACTTT.

V and J are TRBV24-1 and TRBJ1-2; D is uncertain. With 5 bases removed from V and 2 bases from J, the gap between germline ends came to 8 bases. CDR3 length: 13 amino acids. CDR1 is KGHDR, CDR2 SFDVKD, per germline. The CDR3 sequence: CATSGEGNYGYTF. The CDR3 bases are TGTGCCACCAGTGGGGAGGGAAACTATGGCTACACCTTC.